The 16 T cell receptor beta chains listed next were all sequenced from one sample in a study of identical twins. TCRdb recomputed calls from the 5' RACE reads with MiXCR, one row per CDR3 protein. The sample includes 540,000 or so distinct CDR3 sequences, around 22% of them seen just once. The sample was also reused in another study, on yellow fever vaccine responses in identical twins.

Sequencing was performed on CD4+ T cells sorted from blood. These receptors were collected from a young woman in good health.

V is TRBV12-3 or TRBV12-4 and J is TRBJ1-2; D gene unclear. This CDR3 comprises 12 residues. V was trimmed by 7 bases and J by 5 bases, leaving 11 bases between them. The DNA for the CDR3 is TGTGCCAGCACCGTTACGGGGTATGGCTACACCTTC. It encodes CASTVTGYGYTF.

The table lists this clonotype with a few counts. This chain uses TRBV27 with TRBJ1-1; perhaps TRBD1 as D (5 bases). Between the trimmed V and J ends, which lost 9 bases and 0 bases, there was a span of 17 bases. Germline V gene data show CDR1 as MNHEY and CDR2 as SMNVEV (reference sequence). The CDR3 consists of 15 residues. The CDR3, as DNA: TGTGCCAGTTTTCCCCGACAGCTGATGAACACTGAAGCTTTCTTT. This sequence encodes CASFPRQLMNTEAFF.

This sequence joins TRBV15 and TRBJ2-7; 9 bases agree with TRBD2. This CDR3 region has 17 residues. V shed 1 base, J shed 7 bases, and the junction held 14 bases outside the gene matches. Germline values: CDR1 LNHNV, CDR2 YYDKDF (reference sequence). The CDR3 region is CATSRGSITAGGGEQYF. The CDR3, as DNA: TGTGCCACCAGCAGAGGCTCTATCACAGCGGGAGGAGGGGAGCAGTACTTC. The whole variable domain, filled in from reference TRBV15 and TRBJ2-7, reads DAMVIQNPRYQVTQFGKPVTLSCSQTLNHNVMYWYQQKSSQAPKLLFHYYDKDFNNEADTPDNFQSRRPNTSFCFLDIRSPGLGDTAMYLCATSRGSITAGGGEQYFGPGTRLTVT.

The CDR3 nucleotides are TGTGCCACCAGTGCGGGCTCTAGCGGGGATACGCAGTATTTT. It codes for CATSAGSSGDTQYF. The rearrangement links TRBV24-1 to TRBJ2-3; 8 bases align to TRBD2. The CDR3 length is 14 residues. Unmatched junction bases numbered 6, after V lost 5 bases and J lost 6 bases. Germline CDR1 KGHDR, CDR2 SFDVKD.

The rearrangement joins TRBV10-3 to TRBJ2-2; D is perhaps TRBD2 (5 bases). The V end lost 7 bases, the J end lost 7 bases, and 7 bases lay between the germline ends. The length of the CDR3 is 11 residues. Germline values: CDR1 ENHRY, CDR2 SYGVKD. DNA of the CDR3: TGTGCCATCACCCGGGGCGGGGAGCTGTTTTTT. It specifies CAITRGGELFF.

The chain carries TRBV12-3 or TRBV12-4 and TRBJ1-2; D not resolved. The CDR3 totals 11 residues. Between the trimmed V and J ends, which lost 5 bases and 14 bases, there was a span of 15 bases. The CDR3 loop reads CASSPPWPLTF. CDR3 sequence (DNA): TGTGCCAGCAGTCCCCCCTGGCCTCTAACCTTC.

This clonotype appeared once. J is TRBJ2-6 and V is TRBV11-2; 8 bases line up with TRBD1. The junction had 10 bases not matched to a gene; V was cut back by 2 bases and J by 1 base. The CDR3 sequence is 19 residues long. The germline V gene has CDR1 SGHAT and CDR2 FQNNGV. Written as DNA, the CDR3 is TGTGCCAGCAGCTTAAACGCTGTGGGACAGGCTTCTGGGGCCAACGTCCTGACTTTC. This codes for CASSLNAVGQASGANVLTF.

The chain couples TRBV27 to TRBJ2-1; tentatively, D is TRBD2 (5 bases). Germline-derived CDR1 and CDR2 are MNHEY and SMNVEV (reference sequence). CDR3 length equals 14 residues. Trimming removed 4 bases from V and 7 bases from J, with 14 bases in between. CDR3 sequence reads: CASSSPRAINEQFF. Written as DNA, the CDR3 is TGTGCCAGCAGTTCCCCGAGGGCCATTAATGAGCAGTTCTTC.

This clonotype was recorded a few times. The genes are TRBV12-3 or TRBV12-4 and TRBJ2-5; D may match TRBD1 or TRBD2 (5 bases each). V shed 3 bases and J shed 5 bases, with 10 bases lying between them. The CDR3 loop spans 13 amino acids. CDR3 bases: TGTGCCAGCAGTTTCGGGGCGAGGGAGACCCAGTACTTC. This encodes CASSFGARETQYF.

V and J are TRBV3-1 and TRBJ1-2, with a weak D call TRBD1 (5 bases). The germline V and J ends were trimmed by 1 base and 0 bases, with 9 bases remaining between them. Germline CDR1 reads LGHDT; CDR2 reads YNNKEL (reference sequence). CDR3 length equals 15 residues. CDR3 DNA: TGTGCCAGCAGCCAAGGGACAAGCGCTAACTATGGCTACACCTTC. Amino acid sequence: CASSQGTSANYGYTF.

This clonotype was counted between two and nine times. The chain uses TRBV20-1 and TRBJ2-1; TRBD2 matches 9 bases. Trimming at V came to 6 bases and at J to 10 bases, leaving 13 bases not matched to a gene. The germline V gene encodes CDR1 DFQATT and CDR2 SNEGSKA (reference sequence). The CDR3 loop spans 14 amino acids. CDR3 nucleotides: TGCAGTGCCCTCGCACTAGCGGGCCTTAGCGAGCAGTTCTTC. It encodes CSALALAGLSEQFF.

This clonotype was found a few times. The CDR3 nucleotides read TGTGCCACCAGTGATGGATGGTCGAATGAGCAGTTCTTC. Its translation: CATSDGWSNEQFF. The rearrangement links TRBV24-1 to TRBJ2-1; no reliable D call. The CDR3 runs to 13 residues. Trimming removed 3 bases from V and 7 bases from J, with 9 bases in between. Germline loops: CDR1 KGHDR, CDR2 SFDVKD.

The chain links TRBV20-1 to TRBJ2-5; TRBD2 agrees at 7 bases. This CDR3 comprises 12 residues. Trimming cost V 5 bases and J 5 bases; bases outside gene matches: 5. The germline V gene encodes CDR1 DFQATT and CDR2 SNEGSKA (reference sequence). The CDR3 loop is CSAGRELETQYF. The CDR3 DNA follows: TGCAGTGCTGGGAGGGAGTTGGAGACCCAGTACTTC.

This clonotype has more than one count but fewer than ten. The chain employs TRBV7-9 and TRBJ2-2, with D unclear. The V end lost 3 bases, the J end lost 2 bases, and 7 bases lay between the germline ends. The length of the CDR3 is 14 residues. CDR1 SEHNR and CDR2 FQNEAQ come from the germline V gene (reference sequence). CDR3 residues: CASSFEFNTGELFF. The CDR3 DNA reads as TGTGCCAGCAGCTTTGAATTCAACACCGGGGAGCTGTTTTTT.

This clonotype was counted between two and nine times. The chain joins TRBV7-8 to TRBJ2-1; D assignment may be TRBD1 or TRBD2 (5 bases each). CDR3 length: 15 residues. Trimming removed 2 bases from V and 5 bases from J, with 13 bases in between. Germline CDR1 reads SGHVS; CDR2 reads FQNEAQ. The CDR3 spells CASSLWGSVDNEQFF. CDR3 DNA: TGTGCCAGCAGCTTATGGGGGTCGGTCGACAATGAGCAGTTCTTC.

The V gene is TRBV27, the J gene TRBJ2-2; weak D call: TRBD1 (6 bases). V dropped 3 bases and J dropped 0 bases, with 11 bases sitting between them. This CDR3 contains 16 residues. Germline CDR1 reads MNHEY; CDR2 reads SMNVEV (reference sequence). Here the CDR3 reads CASSFSGQTNTGELFF. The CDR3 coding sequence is TGTGCCAGCAGTTTCTCAGGACAGACGAACACCGGGGAGCTGTTTTTT.